This T cell receptor (beta chain) was sequenced during a study of shared clonotypes between healthy human individuals. General study results and limits: Sampling used blood alone; tissue repertoires probably differ.

Method: immunoSEQ multiplex PCR; TCRdb's copy keeps in-frame clones and lacks some. The repertoire consists of about 2 million clones, with roughly 95% occurring once and the leading ten covering 1.2%. The CDR3 extends over 15 amino acids. Germline V lookup: CDR1 LGHNA, CDR2 YNFKEQ. Trimming took 0 bases from V and 5 from J, leaving 10 bases between them. Naive CD8 cells lacked CD45RO and underwent positive selection for CCR7, leaving out terminally differentiated effector memory CD45RA+ cells. Note on this clone: What it binds is unknown.

The specimen sequenced was naive CD8+ T cells sorted from blood. The receptor's source is a man aged 18 to 30 in good health. This chain connects TRBV4-2 to TRBJ1-4; D is ambiguous. DNA of the CDR3: TGTGCCAGCAGCCAAGACGCCGGAGGAAATGAAAAACTGTTTTTT. Translated, it gives CASSQDAGGNEKLFF.